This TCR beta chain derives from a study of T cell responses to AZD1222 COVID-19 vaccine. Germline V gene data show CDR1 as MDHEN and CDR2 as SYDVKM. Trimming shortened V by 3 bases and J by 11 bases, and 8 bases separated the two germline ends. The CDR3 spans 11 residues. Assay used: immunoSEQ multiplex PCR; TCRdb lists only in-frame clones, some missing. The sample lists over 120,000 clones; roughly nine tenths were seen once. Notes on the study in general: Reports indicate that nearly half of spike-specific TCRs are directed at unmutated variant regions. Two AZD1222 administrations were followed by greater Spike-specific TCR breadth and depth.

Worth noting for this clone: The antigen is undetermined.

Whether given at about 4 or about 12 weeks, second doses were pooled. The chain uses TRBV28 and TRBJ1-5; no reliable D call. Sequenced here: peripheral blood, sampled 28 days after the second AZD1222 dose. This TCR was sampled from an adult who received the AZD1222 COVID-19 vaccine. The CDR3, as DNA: TGTGCCAGCAGTTTCAGTTACTCCCAGCATTTT. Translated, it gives CASSFSYSQHF.